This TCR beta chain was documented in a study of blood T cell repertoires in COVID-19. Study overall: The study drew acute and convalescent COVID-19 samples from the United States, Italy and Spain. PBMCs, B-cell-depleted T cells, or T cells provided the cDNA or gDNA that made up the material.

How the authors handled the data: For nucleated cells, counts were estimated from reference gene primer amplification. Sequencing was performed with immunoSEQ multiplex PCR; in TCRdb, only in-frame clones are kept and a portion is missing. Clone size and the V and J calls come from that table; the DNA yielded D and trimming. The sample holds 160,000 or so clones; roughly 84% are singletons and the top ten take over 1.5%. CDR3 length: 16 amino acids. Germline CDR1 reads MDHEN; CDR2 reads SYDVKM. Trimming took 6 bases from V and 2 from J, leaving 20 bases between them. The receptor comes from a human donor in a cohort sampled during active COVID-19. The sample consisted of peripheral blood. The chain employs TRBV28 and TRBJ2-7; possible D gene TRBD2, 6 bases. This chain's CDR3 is CASREGGKTRPYEQYF. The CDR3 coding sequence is TGTGCCAGCAGGGAAGGCGGTAAGACTAGACCCTACGAGCAGTACTTC.